This T cell receptor beta chain was observed in a study of blood T cell repertoires in COVID-19. About the study: From T cells, B-cell-depleted T cells, or PBMCs came the material, which was cDNA or gDNA.

Profiling relied on immunoSEQ multiplex PCR, and the TCRdb table lists in-frame clones only, not all of them. The top ten hold approximately 5% of the sample, which has about 350,000 clones, about 87% seen once. This sequence was found in a woman aged 30 to 39 who had recovered from COVID-19. Sequencing was done on a sample of PBMCs or T cells enriched from blood (not recorded which).

CDR3 sequence reads: CASSRGGNSNQPQHF. DNA for the CDR3: TGTGCCAGCTCGAGGGGGGGGAATAGCAATCAGCCCCAGCATTTT. This chain links TRBV6-5 with TRBJ1-5; D possibly corresponds to TRBD1 (6 bases). The CDR3 runs to 15 residues. From germline, CDR1 is MNHEY and CDR2 SVGAGI. The germline V and J ends were trimmed by 8 bases and 0 bases, with 14 bases remaining between them.